These 7 T cell receptor beta chains share one sample of origin, sequenced in a study of shared clonotypes between healthy human individuals. Method: immunoSEQ multiplex PCR; TCRdb's copy keeps in-frame clones and lacks some. There are millions of clones in the sample; approximately 93% occur only once, and 0.35% to 0.45% lies in the top ten. Sequencing used naive CD4+ T cells from PBMCs. The sample's subset: CD45RA+ positively selected. All receptors come from a man aged 18 to 35 in good health. Some clones in this sample may be carry-over from other donors' samples.

This sequence joins TRBV1 and TRBJ2-7; no DNA check was done on the table's D call, TRBD2. TRBV1 is reported as a pseudogene. CDR3 size: 14 residues. The CDR3 loop reads CTSSLGLASYEQYF. CDR3 coding DNA: TGCACCAGCAGCCTGGGACTAGCTTCCTACGAGCAGTACTTC.

The chain employs TRBV6-6 and TRBJ1-4, with no clear D. Germline V lookup: CDR1 MNHNY, CDR2 SVGAGI (reference sequence). Trimming stripped 6 bases from V and 8 bases from J, with 13 bases between. The CDR3 is 13 residues long. The CDR3 coding sequence is TGTGCCAGCAGCTGGGGTGACGGCGAAAAACTGTTTTTT. It translates to CASSWGDGEKLFF.

The chain combines TRBV29-1 with TRBJ2-1, with 12 bases identical to TRBD2. Losses at the gene ends were 6 bases for V and 0 bases for J; bases not matched to a gene: 3. The CDR3 runs 15 residues. Germline lookup yields CDR1 SQVTM and CDR2 ANQGSEA. CDR3 amino acids: CSVRTSGNSYNEQFF. CDR3 nucleotides: TGCAGCGTCCGGACTAGCGGGAACTCCTACAATGAGCAGTTCTTC.

This chain joins TRBV2 and TRBJ1-2; D gene ambiguous. This CDR3 contains 13 residues. Germline lookup yields CDR1 SNHLY and CDR2 FYNNEI. The V and J ends lost 6 bases and 8 bases respectively, with 16 bases between them. The CDR3 nucleotides read TGTGCCAGCAGGGCAGAGGCCGGAATCGGCTACACCTTC. It encodes CASRAEAGIGYTF.

The chain is built from TRBV27 and TRBJ2-3, with D tentatively TRBD1 (6 bases). CDR1 is MNHEY and CDR2 is SMNVEV in the germline V gene (reference sequence). CDR3 length: 14 amino acids. V was pared by 3 bases and J by 2 bases, with 9 bases between. CDR3 DNA sequence: TGTGCCAGCAGTTTCAGGGACAACACAGATACGCAGTATTTT. It specifies CASSFRDNTDTQYF.

The gene calls are TRBV10-3 and TRBJ2-1; D gene unclear. This CDR3 is built from 15 residues. Deletions cut 4 bases from V and 7 bases from J, with 17 bases between. Germline V gene data show CDR1 as ENHRY and CDR2 as SYGVKD. CDR3 DNA: TGTGCCATCAGTGGGACCACTACACGAAGGAATGAGCAGTTCTTC. Translation: CAISGTTTRRNEQFF.

The gene calls are TRBV28 and TRBJ1-1; D is undetermined. The germline V gene encodes CDR1 MDHEN and CDR2 SYDVKM. The CDR3 totals 14 residues. Trimming stripped 3 bases from V and 4 bases from J, with 12 bases between. The CDR3 DNA reads as TGTGCCAGCAGTTTTTCTGTACGGTCCACTGAAGCTTTCTTT. Encoded protein: CASSFSVRSTEAFF. Based on the CDR3 plus reference TRBV28 and TRBJ1-1, the full variable domain is DVKVTQSSRYLVKRTGEKVFLECVQDMDHENMFWYRQDPGLGLRLIYFSYDVKMKEKGDIPEGYSVSREKKERFSLILESASTNQTSMYLCASSFSVRSTEAFFGQGTRLTVV.